One sample yielded the 5 T cell receptor beta chains listed below, sequenced in a study of blood T cell repertoires in COVID-19 (dated by TCRdb to 2019 to 2021). Receptor libraries were prepared by the immunoSEQ multiplex PCR assay. The immuneACCESS repertoire file appears here via TCRdb, limited to in-frame rearrangements. These files lack a portion of the clones; in checked studies, under half of the deficit traces to unresolved V genes, and the cause of the others is not known. Counted in this sample were around 140,000 clones; about four fifths of them appeared once. Approximately 3.4% of the sample is in the top ten clones. The sample comprised peripheral blood. Source of these receptors: a man aged 65 to 79 who had recovered from COVID-19.

The chain recombines TRBV20-1 with TRBJ2-2, with 9 nucleotides matching TRBD1. Germline V gives CDR1 DFQATT, CDR2 SNEGSKA (reference sequence). The CDR3 has 15 amino acids. Trimming at V came to 3 bases and at J to 3 bases, leaving 5 bases not matched to a gene. Written as DNA, the CDR3 is TGCAGTGCTAGTACAGGGGGCGCGGACACCGGGGAGCTGTTTTTT. Protein sequence: CSASTGGADTGELFF.

The chain carries TRBV4-1 and TRBJ2-1; tentatively, D is TRBD2 (5 bases). The germline gives CDR1 MGHRA, CDR2 YSYEKL. The CDR3 loop spans 14 amino acids. Trimming stripped 8 bases from V and 3 bases from J, with 14 bases between. The CDR3 spells CASAAQEDYNEQFF. In nucleotides, the CDR3 is TGCGCCAGCGCCGCCCAGGAGGACTACAATGAGCAGTTCTTC.

The genes are TRBV27 and TRBJ1-2, with 8 bases fitting TRBD1. Germline V CDR1 and CDR2: MNHEY, SMNVEV (reference sequence). The CDR3 covers 16 residues. V lost 6 bases to trimming and J lost 6 bases; unmatched junction nucleotides: 15. The CDR3 spells CASSPLRQGMMNGYTF. Here the CDR3 DNA reads TGTGCCAGCAGCCCACTTCGACAGGGGATGATGAATGGCTACACCTTC.

The chain employs TRBV5-5 and TRBJ1-2; D unresolved. The CDR3 runs 15 residues. V lost 1 base to trimming and J lost 3 bases, with 13 bases between them. Germline V gene lookup returns CDR1 SGHKS and CDR2 YYEKEE (reference sequence). In nucleotides, the CDR3 is TGTGCCAGCAGCTTGACGCAGGCTATCTACTATGGCTACACCTTC. Translating gives CASSLTQAIYYGYTF.

The chain is built from TRBV11-2 and TRBJ2-3; tentatively, D is TRBD2 (5 bases). Trimming removed 3 bases from V and 2 bases from J, with 9 bases in between. The CDR3 runs 14 residues. The V gene's germline CDR1 is SGHAT and CDR2 FQNNGV. This CDR3 reads CASSFGLFTDTQYF. The DNA for the CDR3 is TGTGCCAGCAGCTTTGGACTTTTCACAGATACGCAGTATTTT.